Listed below are T cell receptor beta chains from one sample, sequenced in a study of cytomegalovirus exposure and HLA in healthy donors. Repertoires were generated with immunoSEQ multiplex PCR, while TCRdb's copy carries only in-frame clones and drops some. The table has about 160,000 clones, around 79% seen once; the top ten hold about 4.5%. Sequences were obtained from PBMCs. Receptors originate from a man aged 35-49 years in good health and CMV-seronegative. Each CDR3 is given with its conserved first and last residue. The order of the fields is CDR3 DNA, CDR3 protein, J gene, D gene, clone size, V gene. D genes are given only for firm matches. Clone size is shown for a subset of rows, as once, few, many or a class of expanded clone.

DNA: TGCAGCGCCCACAGGGGAGGGAACACTGAAGCTTTCTTT
CDR3: CSAHRGGNTEAFF
J: TRBJ1-1
D: TRBD1
size: -
V: TRBV29-1

DNA: TGTGCCAGCAGCGACAGCTTCAATCAGCCCCAGCATTTT
CDR3: CASSDSFNQPQHF
J: TRBJ1-5
D: -
size: once
V: TRBV5-6

DNA: TGTGCCAGTAGTCCCGGGACTAGCGGGGGGGCCGTGACCCAGTACTTC
CDR3: CASSPGTSGGAVTQYF
J: TRBJ2-5
D: TRBD2
size: -
V: TRBV19

DNA: TGTGCCAGCAGCCAAAGGGACAGACCGAACACTGAAGCTTTCTTT
CDR3: CASSQRDRPNTEAFF
J: TRBJ1-1
D: TRBD1
size: -
V: TRBV5-6

DNA: TGTGCCAGCAGTAGGACTGAAGCTAACTATGGCTACACCTTC
CDR3: CASSRTEANYGYTF
J: TRBJ1-2
D: -
size: once
V: TRBV27

DNA: TGTGCTAGTGGTTTGGGCCAGAAGGACTCCCTCTCCTACGAGCAGTACTTC
CDR3: CASGLGQKDSLSYEQYF
J: TRBJ2-7
D: -
size: -
V: TRBV12-5

DNA: TGTGCCAGCAGTTACGAGGGATCGGCTTTCTTT
CDR3: CASSYEGSAFF
J: TRBJ1-1
D: -
size: few
V: TRBV6-5

DNA: TGTGCCAGCAGACGGAGCAATCAGCCCCAGCATTTT
CDR3: CASRRSNQPQHF
J: TRBJ1-5
D: -
size: few
V: TRBV6-1

DNA: TGTGCCAGCAGTGAAGACCCATCGGGCACTGAAGCTTTCTTT
CDR3: CASSEDPSGTEAFF
J: TRBJ1-1
D: -
size: -
V: TRBV25-1

DNA: TGTGCCAGCAGCCAAGGGGTCTGGGGGGTGTCGAATGAGCAGTTCTTC
CDR3: CASSQGVWGVSNEQFF
J: TRBJ2-1
D: -
size: -
V: TRBV4-2

DNA: TGTGCCAGCAGTGACTCACCGGGACAGGGTACCGGGGAGCTGTTTTTT
CDR3: CASSDSPGQGTGELFF
J: TRBJ2-2
D: TRBD1
size: medium-sized
V: TRBV6-4

DNA: TGTGCCAGCAGTTACCTACAGTTTTCGAACACCGGGGAGCTGTTTTTT
CDR3: CASSYLQFSNTGELFF
J: TRBJ2-2
D: -
size: -
V: TRBV6-5

DNA: TGTGCCAGCTCACCTTCTAGCGCCCTCTCCTACGAGCAGTACTTC
CDR3: CASSPSSALSYEQYF
J: TRBJ2-7
D: -
size: few
V: TRBV18

DNA: TGTGCCAGCAGCTCCGGGGAGTTGATCGGTGAAAAACTGTTTTTT
CDR3: CASSSGELIGEKLFF
J: TRBJ1-4
D: -
size: -
V: TRBV6-5

DNA: TGTGCCAGCTCACCAACCTCAGGGGCTGGAAACACCATATATTTT
CDR3: CASSPTSGAGNTIYF
J: TRBJ1-3
D: -
size: -
V: TRBV18

DNA: TGTGCCTGGAGTGTAAGTGTAACTCGAGCTTTCTTT
CDR3: CAWSVSVTRAFF
J: TRBJ1-1
D: -
size: once
V: TRBV30

DNA: TGTGCCAGCAGCTTGGCCCTAATACAGGGGGCGAGAGGCTACACCTTC
CDR3: CASSLALIQGARGYTF
J: TRBJ1-2
D: TRBD1
size: -
V: TRBV5-4

DNA: TGTGCCAGCAGCACAGCGGGGGTCCGCACAGATACGCAGTATTTT
CDR3: CASSTAGVRTDTQYF
J: TRBJ2-3
D: TRBD2
size: few
V: TRBV9

DNA: TGTGCCAGCAGTAGACAGGGGGCGAACACCGGGGAGCTGTTTTTT
CDR3: CASSRQGANTGELFF
J: TRBJ2-2
D: TRBD1
size: -
V: TRBV6-6

DNA: TGTGCCAGTGGGAAAAGCGGGACAGGGGCTAACGAGCAGTACTTC
CDR3: CASGKSGTGANEQYF
J: TRBJ2-7
D: TRBD1
size: -
V: TRBV19

DNA: TGTGCCAGCACTATTAAACCGAGCGCCTCCTACGAGCAGTACTTC
CDR3: CASTIKPSASYEQYF
J: TRBJ2-7
D: -
size: -
V: TRBV11-2

DNA: TGTGCCAGCAGCTCCACCCCCCCCTGGGACATTTCCTACGAGCAGTACTTC
CDR3: CASSSTPPWDISYEQYF
J: TRBJ2-7
D: -
size: -
V: TRBV7-9

DNA: TGTGCCAGCAGTTTAAGCGGGGCGGCCGGCCAGGATACGCAGTATTTT
CDR3: CASSLSGAAGQDTQYF
J: TRBJ2-3
D: TRBD2
size: -
V: TRBV27

DNA: TGTGCCAGCAGCCCAGAAGGGACTAGCGGGGTTCTGCAAGAGACCCAGTACTTC
CDR3: CASSPEGTSGVLQETQYF
J: TRBJ2-5
D: TRBD2
size: -
V: TRBV7-9

DNA: TGTGCCAGCAATCAAGAGACAGGCTATGGCTACACCTTC
CDR3: CASNQETGYGYTF
J: TRBJ1-2
D: -
size: -
V: TRBV28

DNA: TGTGCCAGCAGCTGGACAGGGAAATATGGCTACACCTTC
CDR3: CASSWTGKYGYTF
J: TRBJ1-2
D: TRBD1
size: few
V: TRBV25-1

DNA: TGTGCCAGCAGCGCCGGGAATTCACCCCTCCACTTT
CDR3: CASSAGNSPLHF
J: TRBJ1-6
D: -
size: -
V: TRBV7-6

DNA: TGCGCCAGCAGCCAGGACGCGGGGGCTAGTTTAACTAATGAAAAACTGTTTTTT
CDR3: CASSQDAGASLTNEKLFF
J: TRBJ1-4
D: -
size: -
V: TRBV4-3

DNA: TGTGCCAGCAGTTTACAGGTATCCTACGAGCAGTACTTC
CDR3: CASSLQVSYEQYF
J: TRBJ2-7
D: -
size: -
V: TRBV28

DNA: TGTGCCAGCCCCCCTCCACTAGCGGATTCCTACAATGAGCAGTTCTTC
CDR3: CASPPPLADSYNEQFF
J: TRBJ2-1
D: TRBD2
size: -
V: TRBV28

DNA: TGTGCCAGCAGCCCGGGACAGGGAGGCAATTCACCCCTCCACTTT
CDR3: CASSPGQGGNSPLHF
J: TRBJ1-6
D: TRBD1
size: -
V: TRBV4-2

DNA: TGTGCCAGCAGCCTTAGGGGGGGGTCGGGGGACCATGGCTACACCTTC
CDR3: CASSLRGGSGDHGYTF
J: TRBJ1-2
D: -
size: -
V: TRBV7-8

DNA: TGTGCCAGCAGACCCAGACTCCAAAGTGACACTGAAGCTTTCTTT
CDR3: CASRPRLQSDTEAFF
J: TRBJ1-1
D: -
size: -
V: TRBV27

DNA: TGTGCCAGCAACCGACAGGCTGCCTATGGCTACACCTTC
CDR3: CASNRQAAYGYTF
J: TRBJ1-2
D: -
size: -
V: TRBV28

DNA: TGCGCCAGCAGCTTGTTGGGGACAGCCCAATACGAGCAGTACTTC
CDR3: CASSLLGTAQYEQYF
J: TRBJ2-7
D: TRBD1
size: -
V: TRBV5-1

DNA: TGTGCCAGCAGTTTCTCGGGGGGGAATCAGCCCCAGCATTTT
CDR3: CASSFSGGNQPQHF
J: TRBJ1-5
D: -
size: -
V: TRBV27

DNA: TGCGCCAGCAGCCAAGATCGAGGAGGGGGCTGGGAGCAGTACTTC
CDR3: CASSQDRGGGWEQYF
J: TRBJ2-7
D: -
size: -
V: TRBV4-3

DNA: TGCGCCAGCAGCTTGGCGGCAGGGGAAGAGACCCAGTACTTC
CDR3: CASSLAAGEETQYF
J: TRBJ2-5
D: -
size: -
V: TRBV5-1

DNA: TGTGCCAGCAGCCCCGACCGGGCAGGGCCTAATCAGCCCCAGCATTTT
CDR3: CASSPDRAGPNQPQHF
J: TRBJ1-5
D: -
size: -
V: TRBV7-2

DNA: TGTGCCAGCAGTTACTCGATGGGACAGGGAGTGAACGAGCAGTACTTC
CDR3: CASSYSMGQGVNEQYF
J: TRBJ2-7
D: TRBD1
size: -
V: TRBV6-5

DNA: TGCGCCAGCAGCCAAGATCCACAGGGCTACGAGCAGTACTTC
CDR3: CASSQDPQGYEQYF
J: TRBJ2-7
D: -
size: once
V: TRBV4-1

DNA: TGTGCCAGCAGTTCCGGGACAGGGTCGGCCGGGGAGCTGTTTTTT
CDR3: CASSSGTGSAGELFF
J: TRBJ2-2
D: TRBD1
size: -
V: TRBV6-5

DNA: TGTGCCAGCAGTTCCCTAGAGGAACTAGCCAAAAACATTCAGTACTTC
CDR3: CASSSLEELAKNIQYF
J: TRBJ2-4
D: -
size: -
V: TRBV6-6

DNA: TGTGCCAGCAGCCTTAGCGGGTCTACGTCCTACGAGCAGTACTTC
CDR3: CASSLSGSTSYEQYF
J: TRBJ2-7
D: TRBD2
size: -
V: TRBV7-9

DNA: TGTGCCAGTAGGGTGGGCCTCGATGTGCATGGCTACACCTTC
CDR3: CASRVGLDVHGYTF
J: TRBJ1-2
D: -
size: -
V: TRBV19

DNA: TGTGCCAGCAGCTTAGCTGCCGACGGACAGTACGAGCAGTACTTC
CDR3: CASSLAADGQYEQYF
J: TRBJ2-7
D: -
size: -
V: TRBV7-9

DNA: TGTGCCAGCAGCCACAGCTTTATGAACACTGAAGCTTTCTTT
CDR3: CASSHSFMNTEAFF
J: TRBJ1-1
D: -
size: -
V: TRBV7-9

DNA: TGTGCCAGCGGCGTTTCAGGGGCTAGCAATCAGCCCCAGCATTTT
CDR3: CASGVSGASNQPQHF
J: TRBJ1-5
D: -
size: -
V: TRBV6-5

DNA: TGTGCCATTCAGGCTAGCGGGGGGCTCAATGAGCAGTTCTTC
CDR3: CAIQASGGLNEQFF
J: TRBJ2-1
D: TRBD2
size: -
V: TRBV15

DNA: TGTGCCAGCAGTGAAGGCTTTGTGGCGGGGGAATACAATGAGCAGTTCTTC
CDR3: CASSEGFVAGEYNEQFF
J: TRBJ2-1
D: TRBD2
size: -
V: TRBV25-1

DNA: TGTGCCAGCAAATGGAGGGAGATAACCGGGGAGCTGTTTTTT
CDR3: CASKWREITGELFF
J: TRBJ2-2
D: -
size: -
V: TRBV27

DNA: TGTGCCAGCACCCGGGGGGGACAGGGTGATTTGGATACGCAGTATTTT
CDR3: CASTRGGQGDLDTQYF
J: TRBJ2-3
D: -
size: few
V: TRBV5-5

DNA: TGTGCCATCAGTGGGGGGCAGGAGTACACTGAAGCTTTCTTT
CDR3: CAISGGQEYTEAFF
J: TRBJ1-1
D: -
size: -
V: TRBV10-3